This T cell receptor beta chain emerged from a study of T cell responses to AZD1222 COVID-19 vaccine. Germline lookup yields CDR1 SGHTA and CDR2 FQGNSA. The CDR3 length is 14 residues. Deletions cut 1 base from V and 4 bases from J, with 8 bases between. Clones were sequenced by immunoSEQ multiplex PCR, and TCRdb holds only the in-frame ones, with some missing. The data hold 150,000 to 200,000 clones, with approximately 87% observed a single time. This TCR was sampled from an adult in good health. The input for sequencing was peripheral blood, taken on day 0 of MenACWY control vaccination. V is TRBV7-2 and J is TRBJ1-3, with D possibly matching TRBD1 (5 bases). CDR3 bases: TGTGCCAGCAGCTTAGAGGGGCACGGAAACACCATATATTTT. It translates to CASSLEGHGNTIYF.